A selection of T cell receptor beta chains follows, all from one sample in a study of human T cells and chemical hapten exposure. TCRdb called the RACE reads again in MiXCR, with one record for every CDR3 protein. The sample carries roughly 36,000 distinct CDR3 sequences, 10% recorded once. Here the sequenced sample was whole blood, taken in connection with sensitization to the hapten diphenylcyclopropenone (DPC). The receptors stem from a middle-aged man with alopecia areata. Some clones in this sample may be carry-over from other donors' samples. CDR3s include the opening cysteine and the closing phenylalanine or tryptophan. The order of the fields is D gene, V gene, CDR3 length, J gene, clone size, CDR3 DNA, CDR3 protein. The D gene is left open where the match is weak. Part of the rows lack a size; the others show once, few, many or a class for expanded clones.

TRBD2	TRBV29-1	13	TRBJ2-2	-	TGCAGCGGCAACGGGGGGACCACCGGGGAGCTGTTTTTT	CSGNGGTTGELFF
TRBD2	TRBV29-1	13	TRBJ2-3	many	TGCAGCGTTGTGGTGCGGGAGATGGATACGCAGTATTTT	CSVVVREMDTQYF
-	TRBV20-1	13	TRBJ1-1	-	TGCAGTGCCGTCACAGGGCTGAACACTGAAGCTTTCTTT	CSAVTGLNTEAFF
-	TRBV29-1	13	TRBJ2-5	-	TGCAGCGTTGATGGTACCTTACAAGAGACCCAGTACTTC	CSVDGTLQETQYF
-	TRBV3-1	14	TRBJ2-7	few	TGTGCCAGCAGACAAACGGGGAGCAGTCACGAGCAGTACTTC	CASRQTGSSHEQYF
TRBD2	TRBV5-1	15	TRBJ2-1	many	TGCGCCAGCACCCTGGCGGGAGACTCCTACAATGAGCAGTTCTTC	CASTLAGDSYNEQFF
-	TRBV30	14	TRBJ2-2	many	TGTGCCTGGAGTCCCACGGCAATTACCGGGGAGCTGTTTTTT	CAWSPTAITGELFF
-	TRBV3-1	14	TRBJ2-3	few	TGTGCCAGCAGCCGCAGCGATGGCACAGATACGCAGTATTTT	CASSRSDGTDTQYF
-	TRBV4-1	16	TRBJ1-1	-	TGCGCCAGCAGCCAAGATGGGGGGTGGTCGAACACTGAAGCTTTCTTT	CASSQDGGWSNTEAFF
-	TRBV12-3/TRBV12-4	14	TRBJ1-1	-	TGTGCCAGCAGCCATCATCAGGGGTACACTGAAGCTTTCTTT	CASSHHQGYTEAFF
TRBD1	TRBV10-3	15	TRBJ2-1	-	TGTGCCATCACTCACTCCGGGACAGGGGGCCATGAGCAGTTCTTC	CAITHSGTGGHEQFF
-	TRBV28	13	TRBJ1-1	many	TGTGCCAGCAGTGCCCTTCGACCCCCTGAAGCTTTCTTT	CASSALRPPEAFF
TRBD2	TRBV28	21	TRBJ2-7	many	TGTGCCAGCAGTTTCCCCTCGAGGACTAGCGGGAGGGCTTCTTCCTCCTACGAGCAGTACTTC	CASSFPSRTSGRASSSYEQYF
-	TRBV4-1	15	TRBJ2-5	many	TGCGCCAGCAGCCAAGTGAGGGGCAGAAGAGAGACCCAGTACTTC	CASSQVRGRRETQYF
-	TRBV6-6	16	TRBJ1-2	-	TGTGCCAGCAGTGGGGCACGACGTGAGGTGAAGGATGGCTACACCTTC	CASSGARREVKDGYTF
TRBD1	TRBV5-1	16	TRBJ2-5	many	TGCGCCAGCAGCTTGGGGACAGGGGGCAGCGGAGAGACCCAGTACTTC	CASSLGTGGSGETQYF
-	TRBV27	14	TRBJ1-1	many	TGTGCCAGCAGTTTCTCCAGGGCAACCACTGAAGCTTTCTTT	CASSFSRATTEAFF
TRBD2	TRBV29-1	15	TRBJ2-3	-	TGCAGCGTAGCGGGACTAGCGGGAGCCACAGATACGCAGTATTTT	CSVAGLAGATDTQYF
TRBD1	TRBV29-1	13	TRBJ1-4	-	TGCAGCGCATCACAGGGGGAGAGGGAAAAACTGTTTTTT	CSASQGEREKLFF
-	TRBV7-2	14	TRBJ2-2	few	TGTGCCAGCAGCTTAGTGTGGTCTACCGGGGAGCTGTTTTTT	CASSLVWSTGELFF
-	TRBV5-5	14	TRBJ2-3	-	TGTGCCAGCAGCTTGGGGACAGCCACAGATACGCAGTATTTT	CASSLGTATDTQYF
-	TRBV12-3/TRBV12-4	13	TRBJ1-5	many	TGTGCCAGCAGCCGTGGGGTAGATCAGCCCCAGCATTTT	CASSRGVDQPQHF
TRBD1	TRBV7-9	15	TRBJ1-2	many	TGTGCCAGCAGCCTGGCCGGGACAGGTGGCCATGGCTACACCTTC	CASSLAGTGGHGYTF
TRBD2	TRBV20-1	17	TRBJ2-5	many	TGCAGTGCCGAAACAACTAGCGGGAGGGCCCTGAAGGAGACCCAGTACTTC	CSAETTSGRALKETQYF
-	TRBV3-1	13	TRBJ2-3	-	TGTGCCAGCAGCCTGACTAGCACAGATACGCAGTATTTT	CASSLTSTDTQYF
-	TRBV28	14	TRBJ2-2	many	TGTGCCAGCAGTCCAGGGTCAGGCACCGGGGAGCTGTTTTTT	CASSPGSGTGELFF
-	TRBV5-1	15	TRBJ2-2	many	TGCGCCAGCAGGGGACGGCCTGCGAGCACCGGGGAGCTGTTTTTT	CASRGRPASTGELFF
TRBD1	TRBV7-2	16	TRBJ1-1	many	TGTGCCAGCAGCTTAGTGGCAGGGGGCACGAACACTGAAGCTTTCTTT	CASSLVAGGTNTEAFF
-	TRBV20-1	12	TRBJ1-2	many	TGCAGTGCTAGAATTGGATCCTATGGCTACACCTTC	CSARIGSYGYTF
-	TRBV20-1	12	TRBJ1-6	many	TGCAGCCGTGCGGGGGAGGGTTCACCCCTCCACTTT	CSRAGEGSPLHF
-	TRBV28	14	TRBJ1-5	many	TGTGCCAGCAGTTCGGCATTTAGCAATCAGCCCCAGCATTTT	CASSSAFSNQPQHF
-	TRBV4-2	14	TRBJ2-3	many	TGTGCCAGCAGCCAAGGCAGGGATAGAGATACGCAGTATTTT	CASSQGRDRDTQYF
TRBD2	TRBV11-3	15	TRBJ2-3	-	TGTGCCAGCAGCTTAGTAGCGGGAGTGGGAGATACGCAGTATTTT	CASSLVAGVGDTQYF
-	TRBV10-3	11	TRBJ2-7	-	TGTGCCATCAGTGCGGGATACGAGCAGTACTTC	CAISAGYEQYF
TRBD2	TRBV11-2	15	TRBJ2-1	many	TGTGCCAGCAGCCCTGGACTAGCCCCCAGCAATGAGCAGTTCTTC	CASSPGLAPSNEQFF
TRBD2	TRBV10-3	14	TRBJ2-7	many	TGTGCCACCTCGACTAGCGGCTCCATTCACGAGCAGTACTTC	CATSTSGSIHEQYF
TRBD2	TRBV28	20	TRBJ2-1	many	TGTGCCAGCAGTTTCCCGGGACTAGCGGGAGGCTTGAGCTCCTACAATGAGCAGTTCTTC	CASSFPGLAGGLSSYNEQFF
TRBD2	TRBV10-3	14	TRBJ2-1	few	TGTGCCATCAGGAACCCCCTAGCGGACAATGAGCAGTTCTTC	CAIRNPLADNEQFF
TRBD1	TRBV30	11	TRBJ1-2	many	TGTGCCTGGCACAGGGGAGAAGGCTACACCTTC	CAWHRGEGYTF
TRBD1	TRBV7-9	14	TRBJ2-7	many	TGTGCCAGCAGCTTACAGGGGGCCGCCGCCGAGCAGTACTTC	CASSLQGAAAEQYF
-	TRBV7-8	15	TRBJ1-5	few	TGTGCCAGCAGCACTCTAGGGGGAAGCAATCAGCCCCAGCATTTT	CASSTLGGSNQPQHF
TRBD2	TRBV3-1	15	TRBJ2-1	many	TGTGCCAGCAGCCGGACTAGCGGGACCTACAATGAGCAGTTCTTC	CASSRTSGTYNEQFF
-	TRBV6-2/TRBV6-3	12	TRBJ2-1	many	TGTGCCAGCAGTTACGAGAAGAATGAGCAGTTCTTC	CASSYEKNEQFF
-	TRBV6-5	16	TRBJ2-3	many	TGTGCCAGCAGTTATCGGAAGGGGAGGCCCACAGATACGCAGTATTTT	CASSYRKGRPTDTQYF
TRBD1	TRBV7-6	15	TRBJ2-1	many	TGTGCCAGCAGCGTCGGGACAGGGGGTTACAATGAGCAGTTCTTC	CASSVGTGGYNEQFF
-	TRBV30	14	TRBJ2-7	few	TGTGCCTGGAGTGTAGGGGGAGGGATCTACGAGCAGTACTTC	CAWSVGGGIYEQYF
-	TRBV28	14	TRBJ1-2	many	TGTGCCAGCAGTCCCCCCAGGGAATACTGGGGCTACACCTTC	CASSPPREYWGYTF
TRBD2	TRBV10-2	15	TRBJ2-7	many	TGCGCCAGCAGTGAGACTAGCGGAGGCCCTGGAGAGCAGTACTTC	CASSETSGGPGEQYF
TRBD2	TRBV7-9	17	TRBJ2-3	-	TGTGCCAGCAGCTCCCGACCGGGACTAGCGGGGTATGATACGCAGTATTTT	CASSSRPGLAGYDTQYF
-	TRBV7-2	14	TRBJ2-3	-	TGTGCCAGCAGCTTGGGTTCTACGGCAGATACGCAGTATTTT	CASSLGSTADTQYF
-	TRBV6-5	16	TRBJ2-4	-	TGTGCCAGCAGAACAGATGGGGGGGCCGGCAAAAACATTCAGTACTTC	CASRTDGGAGKNIQYF
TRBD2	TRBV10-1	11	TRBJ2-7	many	TGCGCCACCTCTAGCGGGATGAAGCAGTACTTC	CATSSGMKQYF
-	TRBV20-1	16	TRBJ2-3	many	TGCAGTGCTAGGCCCCAGGTAGCCCGAGGCCCAGATACGCAGTATTTT	CSARPQVARGPDTQYF
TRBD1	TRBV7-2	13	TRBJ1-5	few	TGTGCCAGCAGTGGACAGGGCAATCAGCCCCAGCATTTT	CASSGQGNQPQHF
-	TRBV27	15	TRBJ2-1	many	TGTGCCAGCAGTCCCGGGTGGACTCCGGCGATGGCGCAGTTCTTC	CASSPGWTPAMAQFF
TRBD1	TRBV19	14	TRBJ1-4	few	TGTGCCAGTAGTCGACAGGGGTCGAGTGAAAAACTGTTTTTT	CASSRQGSSEKLFF